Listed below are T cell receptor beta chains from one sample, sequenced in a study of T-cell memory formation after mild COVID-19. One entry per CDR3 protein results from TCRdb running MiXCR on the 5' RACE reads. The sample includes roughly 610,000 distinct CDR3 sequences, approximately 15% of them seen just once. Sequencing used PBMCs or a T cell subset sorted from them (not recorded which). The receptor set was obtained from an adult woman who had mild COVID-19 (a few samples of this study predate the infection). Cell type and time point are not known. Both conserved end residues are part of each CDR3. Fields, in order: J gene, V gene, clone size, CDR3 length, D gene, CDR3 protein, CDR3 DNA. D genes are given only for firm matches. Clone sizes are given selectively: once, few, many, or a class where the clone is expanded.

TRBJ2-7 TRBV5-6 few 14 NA CASSFSPSSYEQYF TGTGCCAGCAGCTTCTCCCCGAGCTCCTACGAGCAGTACTTC
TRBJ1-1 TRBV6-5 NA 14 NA CASSRGLSPPEAFF TGTGCCAGCAGCAGGGGCCTGTCACCCCCTGAAGCTTTCTTT
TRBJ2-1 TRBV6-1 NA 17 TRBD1 CASSEKGTGVLNNEQFF TGTGCCAGCAGTGAAAAGGGGACAGGGGTTCTGAACAATGAGCAGTTCTTC
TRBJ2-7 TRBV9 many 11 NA CASSAGGEQYF TGTGCCAGCAGCGCCGGGGGTGAGCAGTACTTC
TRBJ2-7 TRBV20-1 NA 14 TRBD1 CSARDRNRGLGQYF TGCAGTGCTAGAGACAGGAACAGGGGGCTAGGGCAGTACTTC
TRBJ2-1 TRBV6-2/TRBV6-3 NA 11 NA CAVESYNEQFF TGTGCCGTGGAGTCATACAATGAGCAGTTCTTC
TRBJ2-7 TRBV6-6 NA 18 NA CASSYRLTGDGLPYEQYF TGTGCCAGCAGTTACAGACTAACGGGGGATGGTTTGCCCTACGAGCAGTACTTC
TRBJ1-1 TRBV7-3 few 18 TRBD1 CASSLTETPGQGRTEAFF TGTGCCAGCAGCTTAACGGAGACACCGGGACAGGGTAGAACTGAAGCTTTCTTT
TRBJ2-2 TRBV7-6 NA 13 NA CASSSPGSGELFF TGTGCCAGCAGCTCTCCGGGGAGCGGGGAGCTGTTTTTT
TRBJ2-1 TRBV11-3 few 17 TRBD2 CASSGPSGTPVNNEQFF TGTGCCAGCAGCGGTCCTAGCGGGACCCCTGTTAACAATGAGCAGTTCTTC
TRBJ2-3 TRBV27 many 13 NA CASSSHSTDTQYF TGTGCCAGCAGCAGTCATAGCACAGATACGCAGTATTTT
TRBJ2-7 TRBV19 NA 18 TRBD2 CASSIDPPGSGRSYEQYF TGTGCCAGTAGTATAGATCCCCCCGGTAGCGGGAGGTCCTACGAGCAGTACTTC
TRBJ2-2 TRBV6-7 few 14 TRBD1 CASKRGPNTGELFF TGTGCCAGCAAAAGGGGGCCGAACACCGGGGAGCTGTTTTTT
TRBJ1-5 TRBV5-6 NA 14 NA CASSFFGRNQPQHF TGTGCCAGCAGCTTTTTCGGGCGAAATCAGCCCCAGCATTTT
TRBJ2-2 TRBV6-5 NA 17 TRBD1 CASSYSIGGTGTGELFF TGTGCCAGCAGTTACTCGATTGGAGGGACAGGCACCGGGGAGCTGTTTTTT
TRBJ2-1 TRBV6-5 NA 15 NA CASSYGGGSSSEQFF TGTGCCAGCAGTTACGGTGGGGGAAGTAGTAGTGAGCAGTTCTTC
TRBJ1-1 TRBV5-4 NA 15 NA CASSLLTGGNTEAFF TGTGCCAGCAGCTTACTGACAGGTGGGAACACTGAAGCTTTCTTT
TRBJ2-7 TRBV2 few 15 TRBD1 CASSEGDSRSYEQYF TGTGCCAGCAGTGAAGGGGACAGCCGCTCCTACGAGCAGTACTTC
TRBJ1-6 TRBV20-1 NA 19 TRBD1 CSARGSRGHVIRANSPLHF TGCAGTGCTAGAGGTAGCAGGGGGCACGTCATACGAGCAAATTCACCCCTCCACTTT
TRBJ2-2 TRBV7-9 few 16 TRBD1 CASSGPGQGGSGELFF TGTGCCAGCAGCGGGCCGGGACAGGGGGGATCCGGGGAGCTGTTTTTT
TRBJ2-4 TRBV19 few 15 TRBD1 CASSTGQGPSNIQYF TGTGCCAGTAGTACCGGACAGGGTCCTTCTAACATTCAGTACTTC
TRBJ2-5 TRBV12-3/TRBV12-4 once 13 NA CASSSGDQETQYF TGTGCCAGCAGTTCTGGGGACCAAGAGACCCAGTACTTC
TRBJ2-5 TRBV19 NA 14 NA CASSTVGVQETQYF TGTGCCAGTAGCACCGTGGGTGTACAAGAGACCCAGTACTTC
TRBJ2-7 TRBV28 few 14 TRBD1 CASSRGGEVDEQYF TGTGCCAGCAGCCGAGGGGGCGAGGTTGACGAGCAGTACTTC
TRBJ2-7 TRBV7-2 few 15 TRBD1 CASSLRQGAPYEQYF TGTGCCAGCAGCTTACGACAGGGGGCTCCCTACGAGCAGTACTTC
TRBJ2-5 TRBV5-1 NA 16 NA CASSLAAGSAWDTQYF TGCGCCAGCAGCTTGGCTGCAGGCAGCGCTTGGGACACCCAGTACTTC
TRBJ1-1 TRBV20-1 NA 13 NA CSAINRVNTEAFF TGCAGTGCAATAAACAGGGTGAACACTGAAGCTTTCTTT
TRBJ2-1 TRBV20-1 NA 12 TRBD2 CSARGTSYVQFF TGCAGTGCTCGCGGGACTAGCTACGTGCAGTTCTTC
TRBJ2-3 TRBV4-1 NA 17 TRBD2 CASSHPPGGADTDTQYF TGCGCCAGCAGCCACCCCCCGGGGGGGGCCGACACAGATACGCAGTATTTT
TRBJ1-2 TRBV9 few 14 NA CASSPPESNYGYTF TGTGCCAGCAGCCCCCCCGAGTCTAACTATGGCTACACCTTC
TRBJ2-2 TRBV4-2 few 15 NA CASSPPLKGTGELFF TGTGCCAGCAGCCCCCCATTAAAGGGTACCGGGGAGCTGTTTTTT
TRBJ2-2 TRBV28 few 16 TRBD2 CASTPSGSVYTGELFF TGTGCCAGCACCCCTAGCGGGAGTGTGTACACCGGGGAGCTGTTTTTT
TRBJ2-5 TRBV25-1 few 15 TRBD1 CASSAEPDREETQYF TGTGCCAGCAGTGCGGAGCCGGACAGGGAAGAGACCCAGTACTTC
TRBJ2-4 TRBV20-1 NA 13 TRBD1 CSALGQGANIQYF TGCAGTGCTCTGGGCCAGGGGGCAAACATTCAGTACTTC
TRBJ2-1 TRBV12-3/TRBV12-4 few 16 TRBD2 CASSSYYSGTYNEQFF TGTGCCAGCAGTTCGTACTACAGCGGGACCTACAATGAGCAGTTCTTC
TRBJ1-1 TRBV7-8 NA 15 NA CASSLVRQVVTEAFF TGTGCCAGCAGCTTAGTGAGACAGGTGGTCACTGAAGCTTTCTTT
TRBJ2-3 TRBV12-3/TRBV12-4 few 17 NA CASSSFTTSLITDTQYF TGTGCCAGCAGTTCTTTTACGACTTCCCTCATCACAGATACGCAGTATTTT
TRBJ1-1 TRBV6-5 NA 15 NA CASSYTPGGSSEAFF TGTGCCAGCAGTTACACCCCGGGCGGCTCATCTGAAGCTTTCTTT
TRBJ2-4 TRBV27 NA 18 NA CASSLSWPPYSGANIQYF TGTGCCAGCAGTTTATCTTGGCCACCATATTCAGGGGCAAACATTCAGTACTTC
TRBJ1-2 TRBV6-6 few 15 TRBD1 CASSYSALTGDGYTF TGTGCCAGCAGTTACTCAGCCCTGACAGGGGATGGCTACACCTTC
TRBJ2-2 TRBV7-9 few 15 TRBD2 CASSSLAGISGELFF TGTGCCAGCAGCTCCCTAGCGGGAATCTCCGGGGAGCTGTTTTTT
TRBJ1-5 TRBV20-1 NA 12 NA CSARVVNQPQHF TGCAGTGCTAGAGTAGTGAATCAGCCCCAGCATTTT
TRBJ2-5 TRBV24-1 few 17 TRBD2 CATSAGTSGSRQETQYF TGTGCCACCAGTGCGGGGACTAGCGGGAGTAGGCAAGAGACCCAGTACTTC
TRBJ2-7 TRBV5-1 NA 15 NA CASSLKLGTSYEQYF TGCGCCAGCAGCTTGAAGCTCGGCACCTCCTACGAGCAGTACTTC